This T cell receptor beta chain is drawn from a study of shared clonotypes between healthy human individuals. Study outcomes and limitations: In the sorted subsets, rarefaction showed sequencing was incomplete despite large depth. Naive subsets tended to show greater estimated richness than memory subsets. Non-shared clonotypes showed lower generation probabilities than clonotypes common to all four donors.

About 30,000 T cell genomes, or about 0.2 ug DNA, went into the sorted-subset replicate PCRs. Assay: immunoSEQ multiplex PCR; the TCRdb copy retains only in-frame clones and omits some. The data contain approximately 840,000 clones, 95% to 97% of them singletons. This CDR3 region has 16 residues. J gave up 3 bases and V 4 bases, and 7 bases lay outside the gene matches. CDR1 and CDR2 (germline): SNHLY, FYNNEI. For this clone: The target antigen is unknown.

Terminally differentiated effector memory CD45RA+ cells were excluded from the naive CD8 cells, which were CD45RO-negative and positively selected for CCR7. The sequence was obtained from a man aged 30-40 years in good health. V and J are TRBV2 and TRBJ2-3; 10 bases are a match to TRBD2. The material sequenced was naive CD8+ T cells sorted from blood. The CDR3 region has the DNA TGTGCCAGCAGTGGGTTGGGGACTAGCGAAACAGATACGCAGTATTTT. This gives the protein CASSGLGTSETDTQYF.